One sample yielded the 20 T cell receptor beta chains listed below, sequenced in a study of response to subunit inactivated influenza vaccine. From the RT-PCR reads, TCRdb called clonotypes with MiXCR, one entry per CDR3 protein. The sample consists of about 520,000 distinct CDR3 sequences, over 25% of them appearing once. The material sequenced was CD4+ T cells sorted from PBMCs, taken less than 6 days after vaccination. These receptors were collected from a man between 45 and 60 years old who received an inactivated influenza vaccine.

This clonotype was detected a few times. The V and J genes are TRBV12-3 or TRBV12-4 and TRBJ2-1; TRBD2 agrees at 12 bases. This CDR3 comprises 15 residues. The trim removed 7 bases at V and 7 bases at J, leaving 8 bases unmatched. CDR3 nucleotides: TGTGCCAGCACCCCGACTAGCGGGAGTCTGAATGAGCAGTTCTTC. Encoded protein: CASTPTSGSLNEQFF.

The chain uses TRBV11-2 and TRBJ2-3; no firm D call. CDR3 size: 15 residues. V was pared by 0 bases and J by 5 bases, with 12 bases between. Germline V lookup: CDR1 SGHAT, CDR2 FQNNGV. The CDR3, as DNA: TGTGCCAGCAGCTTAGAAGGGCTAGACTTAGATACGCAGTATTTT. It specifies CASSLEGLDLDTQYF.

This clonotype was counted between two and nine times. The rearrangement joins TRBV7-6 to TRBJ2-5, with D unresolved. Per germline, CDR1 SGHVS and CDR2 FNYEAQ. V was pared by 2 bases and J by 0 bases, with 4 bases between. The CDR3 loop spans 13 amino acids. CDR3: CASSLQHQETQYF. CDR3 sequence (DNA): TGTGCCAGCAGCTTACAGCACCAAGAGACCCAGTACTTC.

The V call is TRBV12-3 or TRBV12-4, the J call TRBJ1-6; D perhaps matches TRBD1 (6 bases). V lost 2 bases, J lost 8 bases, and 13 bases lay in between. The CDR3 has 15 amino acids. The CDR3 sequence is CASSLRGGAYSPLHF. As DNA, the CDR3 is TGTGCCAGCAGTTTAAGGGGGGGGGCTTATTCACCCCTCCACTTT.

This chain joins TRBV6-1 and TRBJ2-2; no definite D call. The CDR3 runs 14 residues. Germline assignment: CDR1 MNHNS and CDR2 SASEGT. The ends were cut back, 10 bases at V and 6 bases at J, with 18 bases in the middle. Here the CDR3 reads CAIHNPHRPGELFF. The CDR3 region has the DNA TGTGCCATCCACAATCCCCACCGGCCCGGGGAGCTGTTTTTT.

This clonotype turned up a few times. J is TRBJ2-3 and V is TRBV12-3 or TRBV12-4; 10 bases fit TRBD2. The junction had 7 bases not matched to a gene; V was cut back by 6 bases and J by 4 bases. CDR3 length: 15 residues. The CDR3 here is CASSRRAGGPDTQYF. CDR3 in DNA: TGTGCCAGCAGCCGAAGAGCGGGGGGGCCAGATACGCAGTATTTT.

This chain joins TRBV20-1 and TRBJ1-6; D gene unclear. CDR1 DFQATT and CDR2 SNEGSKA come from the germline V gene (reference sequence). V was trimmed by 5 bases and J by 8 bases, leaving 13 bases between them. The CDR3 spans 13 residues. The CDR3 DNA is TGCAGTGCTGTAAATGAGGGATATTCACCCCTCCACTTT. Encoded protein: CSAVNEGYSPLHF.

This clonotype appeared a few times. V is TRBV5-6 and J is TRBJ2-2; 7 nucleotides agree with TRBD2. The CDR3 is made up of 14 amino acids. Trimming cost V 5 bases and J 7 bases; bases outside gene matches: 8. Germline loops: CDR1 SGHDT, CDR2 YYEEEE. CDR3 nucleotide sequence: TGTGCCAGCAGTCCCAGCGGGACCGTCGGGGAGCTGTTTTTT. Amino acids: CASSPSGTVGELFF. Full variable domain (outside the CDR3, taken from reference TRBV5-6 and TRBJ2-2): DAGVTQSPTHLIKTRGQQVTLRCSPKSGHDTVSWYQQALGQGPQFIFQYYEEEERQRGNFPDRFSGHQFPNYSSELNVNALLLGDSALYLCASSPSGTVGELFFGEGSRLTVL.

This clonotype was found a few times. V gene TRBV5-1 combines with J gene TRBJ2-1; a weak D match, TRBD1 (6 bases). V was cut by 2 bases and J by 7 bases, with 16 bases left in between. In germline, CDR1 is SGHRS, CDR2 YFSETQ. The CDR3 spans 15 residues. DNA of the CDR3: TGCGCCAGCAGCTTCCGGTCCTTAACAGGGAATGAGCAGTTCTTC. Translated: CASSFRSLTGNEQFF. Full variable domain (outside the CDR3, taken from reference TRBV5-1 and TRBJ2-1): KAGVTQTPRYLIKTRGQQVTLSCSPISGHRSVSWYQQTPGQGLQFLFEYFSETQRNKGNFPGRFSGRQFSNSRSEMNVSTLELGDSALYLCASSFRSLTGNEQFFGPGTRLTVL.

This clonotype was found many times. The chain recombines TRBV20-1 with TRBJ2-7; D perhaps matches TRBD2 (6 bases). CDR3 length: 14 amino acids. Looked up from germline, CDR1 is DFQATT and CDR2 is SNEGSKA (reference sequence). V was cut by 1 base and J by 3 bases, with 13 bases left in between. The CDR3 region has the DNA TGCAGTGCTAGAGCGGCGGGATACTTCTACGAGCAGTACTTC. Translated, it gives CSARAAGYFYEQYF.

This clonotype was detected a few times. The gene calls are TRBV5-1 and TRBJ1-1; 8 nucleotides agree with TRBD1. Trimming took 2 bases from V and 1 from J; bases not matched to a gene: 7. CDR3 length: 16 amino acids. Germline V gene data show CDR1 as SGHRS and CDR2 as YFSETQ. The CDR3 DNA reads TGCGCCAGCAGCTTAACGTCCGGACAGGGGAACACTGAAGCTTTCTTT. Amino acid sequence: CASSLTSGQGNTEAFF.

The chain is built from TRBV29-1 and TRBJ1-2; D gene ambiguous. The CDR3 has 16 amino acids. Between the trimmed V and J ends, which lost 5 bases and 4 bases, there was a span of 23 bases. Per the germline V gene, CDR1 is SQVTM and CDR2 is ANQGSEA. CDR3 region: CSVSLVGRLPFYGYTF. DNA of the CDR3: TGCAGCGTTTCTTTGGTTGGACGATTACCTTTCTATGGCTACACCTTC.

This clonotype has just a few counts. The J gene is TRBJ1-5, the V gene TRBV6-2 or TRBV6-3, with D uncertain. CDR1 and CDR2 (germline): MNHEY, SVGEGT. CDR3 length equals 15 residues. V shed 2 bases and J shed 7 bases, with 15 bases lying between them. The CDR3 loop is CASSYGLGKKQPQHF. CDR3 coding DNA: TGTGCCAGCAGTTACGGGCTGGGTAAGAAACAGCCCCAGCATTTT.

This chain uses TRBV12-3 or TRBV12-4 with TRBJ2-1; 9 bases agree with TRBD1. V shed 2 bases, J shed 5 bases, and the junction held 4 bases outside the gene matches. This CDR3 comprises 15 residues. CDR3 sequence: CASSLWRDRDNEQFF. The CDR3 DNA is TGTGCCAGCAGTTTATGGCGGGACAGGGACAATGAGCAGTTCTTC.

The V and J genes are TRBV3-1 and TRBJ2-5; D may be TRBD1 (6 bases). The CDR3 consists of 13 residues. The germline V gene encodes CDR1 LGHDT and CDR2 YNNKEL (reference sequence). V was pared by 5 bases and J by 3 bases, with 10 bases between. CDR3 DNA sequence: TGTGCCAGCAGCAATACAGGGAAAGAGACCCAGTACTTC. Translating gives CASSNTGKETQYF.

This chain uses TRBV5-5 with TRBJ2-2, with D possibly being TRBD1 (5 bases). Trimming removed 9 bases at V and 2 bases at J, with 17 bases between. Germline lookup yields CDR1 SGHKS and CDR2 YYEKEE (reference sequence). This CDR3 spans 15 amino acids. The chain's CDR3 is CATSPGRTNTGELFF. The CDR3 DNA reads TGTGCCACCTCCCCCGGCAGGACAAACACCGGGGAGCTGTTTTTT.

V and J are TRBV3-1 and TRBJ1-1; tentative D call: TRBD1 (5 bases). The CDR3 runs to 13 residues. Trimming removed 4 bases from V and 6 bases from J, with 12 bases in between. From germline, CDR1 is LGHDT and CDR2 YNNKEL (reference sequence). The CDR3 here is CASSLLRGAEAFF. Here the CDR3 DNA reads TGTGCCAGCAGCCTCCTCCGGGGGGCTGAAGCTTTCTTT. Combining the CDR3 with reference TRBV3-1 and TRBJ1-1 gives the whole variable domain DTAVSQTPKYLVTQMGNDKSIKCEQNLGHDTMYWYKQDSKKFLKIMFSYNNKELIINETVPNRFSPKSPDKAHLNLHINSLELGDSAVYFCASSLLRGAEAFFGQGTRLTVV.

J is TRBJ2-1 and V is TRBV9; 10 nucleotides align to TRBD2. CDR1 SGDLS and CDR2 YYNGEE come from the germline V gene. With 3 bases clipped from V and 4 bases from J, the junction kept 7 bases outside the gene matches. The CDR3 spans 16 residues. The chain's CDR3 is CASSDRLAGRYNEQFF. CDR3 DNA: TGTGCCAGCAGCGATCGACTAGCGGGCCGTTACAATGAGCAGTTCTTC.

The V gene is TRBV4-3, the J gene TRBJ1-2; D is unclear. The V and J ends lost 0 bases and 4 bases respectively, with 12 bases between them. CDR3 length equals 15 residues. The germline V gene encodes CDR1 LGHNA and CDR2 YSLEER. CDR3 sequence reads: CASSQEFADGYGYTF. Here the CDR3 DNA reads TGCGCCAGCAGCCAAGAGTTCGCGGACGGCTATGGCTACACCTTC.

The chain links TRBV11-2 to TRBJ2-5; D unresolved. Germline V gene data show CDR1 as SGHAT and CDR2 as FQNNGV. This CDR3 is built from 14 residues. Trimming removed 5 bases from V and 9 bases from J, with 19 bases in between. The CDR3 region has the DNA TGTGCCAGCAGCCCTCCCCAGTCGACGATGGCCCAGTACTTC. Translation gives CASSPPQSTMAQYF.